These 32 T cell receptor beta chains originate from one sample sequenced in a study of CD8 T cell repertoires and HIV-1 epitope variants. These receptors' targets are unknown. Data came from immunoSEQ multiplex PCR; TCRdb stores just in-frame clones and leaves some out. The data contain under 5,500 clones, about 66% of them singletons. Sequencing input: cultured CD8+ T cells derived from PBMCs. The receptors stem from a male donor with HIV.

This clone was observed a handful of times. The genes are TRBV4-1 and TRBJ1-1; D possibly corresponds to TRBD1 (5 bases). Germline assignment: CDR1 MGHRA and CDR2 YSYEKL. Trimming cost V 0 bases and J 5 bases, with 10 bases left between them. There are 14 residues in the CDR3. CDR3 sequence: CASSQDEGSTEAFF. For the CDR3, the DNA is TGCGCCAGCAGCCAAGATGAGGGGAGTACTGAAGCTTTCTTT.

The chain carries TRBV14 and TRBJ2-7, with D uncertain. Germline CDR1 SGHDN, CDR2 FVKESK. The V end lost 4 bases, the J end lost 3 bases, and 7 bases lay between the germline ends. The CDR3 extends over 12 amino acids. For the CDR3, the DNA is TGTGCCAGCAGCCCTGCTCACTACGAGCAGTACTTC. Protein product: CASSPAHYEQYF.

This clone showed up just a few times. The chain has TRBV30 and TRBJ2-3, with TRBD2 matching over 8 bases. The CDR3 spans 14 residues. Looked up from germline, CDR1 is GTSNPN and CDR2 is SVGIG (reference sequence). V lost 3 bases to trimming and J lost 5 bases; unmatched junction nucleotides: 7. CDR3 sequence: CAWSPGGGRDTQYF. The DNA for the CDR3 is TGTGCCTGGAGCCCGGGAGGGGGACGAGATACGCAGTATTTT.

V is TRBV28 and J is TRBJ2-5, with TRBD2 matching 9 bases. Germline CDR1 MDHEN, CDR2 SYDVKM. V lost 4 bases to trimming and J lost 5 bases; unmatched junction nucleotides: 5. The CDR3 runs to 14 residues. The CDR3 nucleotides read TGTGCCAGCAGTTCGCGGGGGGGTCGTGAGACCCAGTACTTC. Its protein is CASSSRGGRETQYF.

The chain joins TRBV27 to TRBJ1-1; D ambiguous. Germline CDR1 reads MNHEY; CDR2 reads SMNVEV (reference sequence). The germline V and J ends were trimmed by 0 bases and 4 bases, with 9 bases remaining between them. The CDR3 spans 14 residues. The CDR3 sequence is CASSLSGVATEAFF. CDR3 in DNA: TGTGCCAGCAGTTTATCCGGTGTCGCCACTGAAGCTTTCTTT.

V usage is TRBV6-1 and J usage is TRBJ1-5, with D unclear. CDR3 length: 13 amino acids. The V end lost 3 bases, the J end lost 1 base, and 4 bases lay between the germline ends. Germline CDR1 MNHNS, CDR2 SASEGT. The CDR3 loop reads CASSDESNQPQHF. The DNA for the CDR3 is TGTGCCAGCAGTGACGAGAGCAATCAGCCCCAGCATTTT.

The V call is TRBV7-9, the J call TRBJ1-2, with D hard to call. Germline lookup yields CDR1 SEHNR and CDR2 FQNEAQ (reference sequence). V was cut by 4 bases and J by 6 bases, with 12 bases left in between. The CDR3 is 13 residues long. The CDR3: CASSWWNGDGYTF. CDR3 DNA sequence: TGTGCCAGCAGCTGGTGGAACGGTGATGGCTACACCTTC.

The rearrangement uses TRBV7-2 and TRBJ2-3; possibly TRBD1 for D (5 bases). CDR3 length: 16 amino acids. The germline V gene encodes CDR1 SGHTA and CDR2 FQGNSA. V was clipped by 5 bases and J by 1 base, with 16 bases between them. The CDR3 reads CASSPWADSRTDTQYF. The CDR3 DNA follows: TGTGCCAGCAGCCCGTGGGCCGACAGCCGCACAGATACGCAGTATTTT.

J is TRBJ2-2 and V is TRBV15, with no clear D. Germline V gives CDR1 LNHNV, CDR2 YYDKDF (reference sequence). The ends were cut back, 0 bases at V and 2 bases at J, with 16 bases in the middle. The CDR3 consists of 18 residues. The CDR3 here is CATSRDGNRVDNTGELFF. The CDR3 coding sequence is TGTGCCACCAGCAGAGATGGGAATAGGGTGGATAACACCGGGGAGCTGTTTTTT. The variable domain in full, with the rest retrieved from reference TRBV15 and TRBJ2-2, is DAMVIQNPRYQVTQFGKPVTLSCSQTLNHNVMYWYQQKSSQAPKLLFHYYDKDFNNEADTPDNFQSRRPNTSFCFLDIRSPGLGDTAMYLCATSRDGNRVDNTGELFFGEGSRLTVL.

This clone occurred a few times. CDR3 protein: CASRATGGLSGELFF. CDR3 nucleotides: TGTGCCAGCAGAGCTACAGGGGGGCTAAGCGGGGAGCTGTTTTTT. The chain has TRBV6-5 and TRBJ2-2, with 8 positions matching TRBD1. The V gene's germline CDR1 is MNHEY and CDR2 SVGAGI. Unmatched junction bases numbered 10, after V lost 6 bases and J lost 7 bases. This CDR3 is 15 amino acids long.

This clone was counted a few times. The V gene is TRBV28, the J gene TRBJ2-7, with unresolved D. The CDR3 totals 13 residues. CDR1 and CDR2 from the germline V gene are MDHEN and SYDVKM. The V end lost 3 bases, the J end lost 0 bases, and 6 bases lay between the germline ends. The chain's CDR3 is CASSFGYSYEQYF. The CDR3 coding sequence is TGTGCCAGCAGTTTCGGCTACTCCTACGAGCAGTACTTC.

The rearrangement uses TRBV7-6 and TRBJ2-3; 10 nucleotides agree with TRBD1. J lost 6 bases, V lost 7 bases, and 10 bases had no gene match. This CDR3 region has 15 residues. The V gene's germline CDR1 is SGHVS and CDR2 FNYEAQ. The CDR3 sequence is CASTTRQGATDTQYF. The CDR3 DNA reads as TGTGCCAGCACCACGCGACAGGGGGCGACGGATACGCAGTATTTT.

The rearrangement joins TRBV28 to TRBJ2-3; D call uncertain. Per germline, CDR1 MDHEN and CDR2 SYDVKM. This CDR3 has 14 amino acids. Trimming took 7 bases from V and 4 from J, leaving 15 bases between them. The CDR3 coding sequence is TGTGCCAGCACCCCTCGTTTTGGTCCAGATACGCAGTATTTT. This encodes CASTPRFGPDTQYF.

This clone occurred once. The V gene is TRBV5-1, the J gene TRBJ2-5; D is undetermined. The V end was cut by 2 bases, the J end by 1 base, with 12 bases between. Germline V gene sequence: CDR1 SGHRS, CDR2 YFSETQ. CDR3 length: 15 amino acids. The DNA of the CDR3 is TGCGCCAGCAGCTTCGAGGCGGCAGGCCAAGAGACCCAGTACTTC. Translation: CASSFEAAGQETQYF.

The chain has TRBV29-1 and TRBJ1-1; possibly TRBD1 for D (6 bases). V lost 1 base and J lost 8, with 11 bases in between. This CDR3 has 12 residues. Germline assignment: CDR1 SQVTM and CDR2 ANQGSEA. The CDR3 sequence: CSVEVVGAEAFF. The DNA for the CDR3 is TGCAGCGTTGAAGTAGTGGGGGCAGAAGCTTTCTTT.

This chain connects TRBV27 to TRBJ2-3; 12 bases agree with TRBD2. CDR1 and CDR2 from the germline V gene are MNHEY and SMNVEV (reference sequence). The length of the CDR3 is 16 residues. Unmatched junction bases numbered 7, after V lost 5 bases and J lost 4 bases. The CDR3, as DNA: TGTGCCAGCAGTATGACTAGCGGGGGCTTTCCAGATACGCAGTATTTT. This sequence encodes CASSMTSGGFPDTQYF.

The CDR3: CASSADGYSGNTIYF. CDR3 bases: TGTGCCAGCAGTGCGGACGGATACTCTGGAAACACCATATATTTT. The J gene is TRBJ1-3, the V gene TRBV27; D not resolved. The length of the CDR3 is 15 residues. Germline V gives CDR1 MNHEY, CDR2 SMNVEV (reference sequence). Trimming removed 5 bases from V and 0 bases from J, with 11 bases in between.

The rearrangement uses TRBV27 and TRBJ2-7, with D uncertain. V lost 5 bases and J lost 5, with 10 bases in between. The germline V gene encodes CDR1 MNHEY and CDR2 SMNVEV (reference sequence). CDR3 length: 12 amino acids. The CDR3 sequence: CASSNRFHEQYF. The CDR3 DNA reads TGTGCCAGCAGTAACCGGTTCCACGAGCAGTACTTC.

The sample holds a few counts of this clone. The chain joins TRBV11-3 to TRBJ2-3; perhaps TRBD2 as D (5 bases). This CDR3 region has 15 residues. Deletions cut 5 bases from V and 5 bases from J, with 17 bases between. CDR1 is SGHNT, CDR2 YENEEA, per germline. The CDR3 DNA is TGTGCCAGCAGCCGAAGAGAGGGAGTGGGAGATACGCAGTATTTT. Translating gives CASSRREGVGDTQYF.

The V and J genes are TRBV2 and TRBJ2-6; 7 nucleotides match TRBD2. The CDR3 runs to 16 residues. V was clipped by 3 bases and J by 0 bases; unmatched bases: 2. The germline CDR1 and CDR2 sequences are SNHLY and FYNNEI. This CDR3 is CASSDGTTSGANVLTF. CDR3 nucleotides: TGTGCCAGCAGTGACGGGACTACCTCTGGGGCCAACGTCCTGACTTTC.

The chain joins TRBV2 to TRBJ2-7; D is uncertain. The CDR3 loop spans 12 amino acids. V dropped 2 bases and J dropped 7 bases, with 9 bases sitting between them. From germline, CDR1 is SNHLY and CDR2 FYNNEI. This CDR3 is CASSESVREQYF. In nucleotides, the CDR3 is TGTGCCAGCAGTGAAAGCGTTAGGGAGCAGTACTTC.

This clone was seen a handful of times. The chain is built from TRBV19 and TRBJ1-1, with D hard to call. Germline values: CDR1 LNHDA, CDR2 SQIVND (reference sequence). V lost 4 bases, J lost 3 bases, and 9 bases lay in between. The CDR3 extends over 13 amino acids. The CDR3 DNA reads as TGTGCCAGTAGTAAGTCGCGGTACACTGAAGCTTTCTTT. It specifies CASSKSRYTEAFF.

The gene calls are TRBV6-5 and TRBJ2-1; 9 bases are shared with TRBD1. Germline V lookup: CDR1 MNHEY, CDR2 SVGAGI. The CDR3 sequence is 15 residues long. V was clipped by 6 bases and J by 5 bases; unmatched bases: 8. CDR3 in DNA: TGTGCCAGCAGGGCCGGGACAGGGCCCAACAATGAGCAGTTCTTC. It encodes CASRAGTGPNNEQFF.

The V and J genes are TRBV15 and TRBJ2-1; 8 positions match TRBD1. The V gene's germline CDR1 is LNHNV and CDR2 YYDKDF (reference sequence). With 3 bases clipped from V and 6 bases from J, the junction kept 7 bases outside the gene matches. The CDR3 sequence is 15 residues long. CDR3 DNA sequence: TGTGCCACCAGCAGGGACAGGGACCCTGTCAATGAGCAGTTCTTC. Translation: CATSRDRDPVNEQFF.

The CDR3 loop is CASTEGGVETQYF. In DNA, the CDR3 is TGTGCCAGCACTGAGGGGGGTGTAGAGACCCAGTACTTC. This chain links TRBV2 with TRBJ2-5, with D perhaps given as TRBD1 or TRBD2 (6 bases each). Per the germline V gene, CDR1 is SNHLY and CDR2 is FYNNEI. The CDR3 spans 13 residues. Trimming took off 7 bases at V and 4 bases at J, with 13 bases between the two ends.

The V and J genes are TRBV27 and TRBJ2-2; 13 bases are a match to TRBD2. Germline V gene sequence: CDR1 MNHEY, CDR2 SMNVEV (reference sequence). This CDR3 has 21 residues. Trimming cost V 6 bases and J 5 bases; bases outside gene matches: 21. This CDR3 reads CASRSTTTSGGASGLTGELFF. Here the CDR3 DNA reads TGTGCCAGCAGATCCACCACCACTAGCGGGGGGGCCTCTGGACTAACCGGGGAGCTGTTTTTT.

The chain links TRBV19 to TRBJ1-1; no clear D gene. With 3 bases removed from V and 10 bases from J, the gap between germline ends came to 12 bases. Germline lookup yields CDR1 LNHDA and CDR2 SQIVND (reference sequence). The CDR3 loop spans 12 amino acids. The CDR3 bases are TGTGCCAGTAGTATTTCCTTGTCCGGAGCTTTCTTT. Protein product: CASSISLSGAFF.

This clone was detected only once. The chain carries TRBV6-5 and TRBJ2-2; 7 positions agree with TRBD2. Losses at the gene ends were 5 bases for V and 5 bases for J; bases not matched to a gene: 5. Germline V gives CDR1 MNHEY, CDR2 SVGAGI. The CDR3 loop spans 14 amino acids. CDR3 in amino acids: CASSAQGGTGELFF. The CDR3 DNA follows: TGTGCCAGCAGTGCCCAGGGAGGGACCGGGGAGCTGTTTTTT.

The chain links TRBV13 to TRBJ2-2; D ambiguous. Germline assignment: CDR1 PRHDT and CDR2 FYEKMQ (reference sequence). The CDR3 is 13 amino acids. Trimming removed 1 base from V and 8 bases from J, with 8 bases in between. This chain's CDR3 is CASSLATRGELFF. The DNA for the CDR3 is TGTGCCAGCAGCTTAGCCACAAGGGGGGAGCTGTTTTTT. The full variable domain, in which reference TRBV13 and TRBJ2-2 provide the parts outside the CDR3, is AAGVIQSPRHLIKEKRETATLKCYPIPRHDTVYWYQQGPGQDPQFLISFYEKMQSDKGSIPDRFSAQQFSDYHSELNMSSLELGDSALYFCASSLATRGELFFGEGSRLTVL.

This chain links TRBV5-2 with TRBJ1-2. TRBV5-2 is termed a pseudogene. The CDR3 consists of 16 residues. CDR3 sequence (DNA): TGCGCCAGCAGCCAAGATCCCCCAGACTTGGACTATGGCTACACCTTC. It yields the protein CASSQDPPDLDYGYTF.

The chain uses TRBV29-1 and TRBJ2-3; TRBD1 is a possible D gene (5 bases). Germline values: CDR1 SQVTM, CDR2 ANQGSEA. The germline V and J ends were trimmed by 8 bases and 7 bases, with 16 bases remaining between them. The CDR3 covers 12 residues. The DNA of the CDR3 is TGCAGCATTTCAGGGTTTGTAAATACGCAGTATTTT. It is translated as CSISGFVNTQYF.

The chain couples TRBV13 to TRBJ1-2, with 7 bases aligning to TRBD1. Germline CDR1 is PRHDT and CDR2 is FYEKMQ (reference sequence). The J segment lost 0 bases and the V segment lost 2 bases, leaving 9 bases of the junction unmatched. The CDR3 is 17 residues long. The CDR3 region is CASSLNVGQQANYGYTF. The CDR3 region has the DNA TGTGCCAGCAGCTTAAATGTGGGACAGCAAGCTAACTATGGCTACACCTTC. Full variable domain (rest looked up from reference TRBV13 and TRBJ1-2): AAGVIQSPRHLIKEKRETATLKCYPIPRHDTVYWYQQGPGQDPQFLISFYEKMQSDKGSIPDRFSAQQFSDYHSELNMSSLELGDSALYFCASSLNVGQQANYGYTFGSGTRLTVV.